This TCR beta chain was recovered during a study of cytomegalovirus exposure and HLA in healthy donors. Background on the study: The early release's HLA-typed donors yielded tens of millions of unique TCRs.

The germline V gene encodes CDR1 SGHTA and CDR2 FQGNSA. The V segment lost 5 bases and the J segment 5 bases; nucleotides outside the gene matches: 8. The CDR3 is made up of 14 amino acids. PCR primers comprised 60 Vbeta and 13 Jbeta primers. Per the original methods: Later reanalysis found 60 million to 90 million unique TCR beta chains, roughly 10 million of them shared. Sequenced by immunoSEQ multiplex PCR; TCRdb stores in-frame clones only, minus some. Clonal size and the V and J genes are those of that table, whereas D and trimming came from the DNA. The profile shows some 180,000 clones, about 80% of them singletons.

V and J are TRBV7-2 and TRBJ2-7, with 8 bases lining up with TRBD2. The sample consisted of PBMCs. The TCR was taken from a young man in good health and CMV-seronegative. The CDR3 nucleotides are TGTGCCAGCAGCCCGGGAGGGACTTTCCACGAGCAGTACTTC. It is translated as CASSPGGTFHEQYF.